This T cell receptor beta chain derives from a study of blood T cell repertoires in COVID-19 (dated by TCRdb to between 2020 and 2021). As for the study more broadly: Samples from collaborators originated in the United States, Italy and Spain and spanned both the acute and convalescent phases of COVID-19. The prospective study material was composed of cDNA or gDNA derived from T cells, B-cell-depleted T cells, or PBMCs. The dataset comprised deeply sampled blood TCRbeta repertoires from subjects exposed to, actively infected with, or recovered from COVID-19. The repertoires were released in a freely available public database meant as a resource for research on the immune response to SARS-CoV-2. The samples were drawn from the first 160 participants of the ongoing ImmuneRACE study and from 950 to 1,500 subjects provided by 6 global collaborators. A de-identified subject ID, COVID-19 status, age in years and sex were almost always included in the sample metadata. HLA class I and class II types, where available, came from metadata supplied by the sample provider rather than from assay-based typing. The investigation overall reported the following: Clinical and demographic metadata were provided uncurated, with the amount varying by source and participant.

A note on this clone: It lacks a known antigen. Base qualities are not at hand, and no much larger clone is one base apart.

The immunoSEQ Assay, a bias-controlled multiplex PCR, was used to amplify TCRbeta CDR3 regions from genomic DNA. As for the original processing: The number of nucleated cells in each sample was estimated by amplification of reference gene primers within the assay. To quantify the absolute abundance of each unique TCRbeta CDR3 rearrangement, sequence reads were collapsed and filtered. For each sample, productive Simpson clonality was calculated as the square root of Simpson's diversity index over productive rearrangements. TCRdb stores this immuneACCESS table with in-frame sequences only. Part of the clones is absent; in the studies checked, under half of the shortfall reflects unresolved V genes, and no reason is known for the rest. V, J and clone size are those of that table, while D and trimming were read from the DNA. The sample includes over 90,000 clones, with approximately 80% observed a single time. Of the sample, more than 10% falls within the top ten clones.

CDR1 is given as WNHNN and CDR2 as SYGVQD, both from the germline V gene (reference sequence). V is trimmed back by 0 bases and J by 5 bases, and the junction contains 4 bases that no gene match accounts for. The CDR3, from cysteine to phenylalanine, totals 15 residues. Only the CDR3 region is kept as DNA, spanning 45 bases read in frame from base 1. Each collaborating institution followed its own protocols to collect whole blood in K2EDTA tubes. For TCRbeta analysis, collaborators shipped samples as frozen whole blood, isolated PBMCs, or DNA extracted from either of those sample types. The sequence derives from a human donor in a cohort sampled during active COVID-19. Sequencing used peripheral blood. Recombination linked TRBV10-1 to TRBJ2-5, with 9 middle bases fitting TRBD2. In nucleotides, the sequence is TGCGCCAGCAGTGAGTCCGGGAGCGGGGGGGAGACCCAGTACTTC. It specifies CASSESGSGGETQYF.